This note documents a single TCR beta chain sequence. This sample is drawn from a study of technical replicates of blood from several donors. The table came from immunoSEQ multiplex PCR; TCRdb's copy has only in-frame clones and leaves some out. The data show fewer than 100,000 clones, with just under 95% seen just once and over 0.25% held by the top ten. CDR1 and CDR2 (germline): ENHRY, SYGVKD. The CDR3 totals 12 residues. Trimming removed 11 bases from V and 16 bases from J; junction bases left unmatched: 15. The TCR originated in a human donor in good health. The V and J genes are TRBV10-3 and TRBJ1-3; 9 bases line up with TRBD1. The specimen was T cells isolated from PBMCs. Here the CDR3 DNA reads TGTGCCTATTACTCCGGGACAGGGATCCCGTATTTT. It yields the protein CAYYSGTGIPYF.